This entry lists 8 T cell receptor beta chains sequenced from one sample in a study of neurological immune-mediated disorders. TCRdb reprocessed the 5' RACE reads via MiXCR and lists one record per CDR3 protein. The sample shows approximately 26,000 distinct CDR3 sequences, 2% to 2.5% of them seen only once. Sample: PBMCs. These receptor sequences come from a woman aged 45-60 years with multiple sclerosis.

The table lists this clonotype with a few counts. The junction departs from the called germline gene at one end, perhaps through a read error. The CDR3 protein is CASSLGERGSGNTIYF. The CDR3 coding sequence is TGTGCCAGCAGCCTGGGCGAGAGGGGCTCTGGAAACACCATATATTTT. The V gene is TRBV5-1, the J gene TRBJ1-3, with a tentative D call TRBD1 (5 bases). Germline lookup yields CDR1 SGHRS and CDR2 YFSETQ. CDR3 length: 16 amino acids.

This clonotype was detected many times. This chain links TRBV5-1 with TRBJ2-7, with no clear D. The CDR3 has 13 residues. V lost 2 bases, J lost 1 base, and 7 bases lay in between. Looked up from germline, CDR1 is SGHRS and CDR2 is YFSETQ. CDR3 residues: CASSFVSSYEQYF. CDR3 bases: TGCGCCAGCAGCTTTGTCAGTTCCTACGAGCAGTACTTC. The complete variable domain, with remaining parts taken from reference TRBV5-1 and TRBJ2-7, reads KAGVTQTPRYLIKTRGQQVTLSCSPISGHRSVSWYQQTPGQGLQFLFEYFSETQRNKGNFPGRFSGRQFSNSRSEMNVSTLELGDSALYLCASSFVSSYEQYFGPGTRLTVT.

By sample fraction, this clonotype is medium-sized. The V gene is TRBV5-1, the J gene TRBJ1-5; weak D call: TRBD1 (5 bases). V dropped 4 bases and J dropped 3 bases, with 17 bases sitting between them. Germline CDR1 and CDR2: SGHRS and YFSETQ. This CDR3 contains 16 residues. As DNA, the CDR3 is TGCGCCAGCAGCCCCCTCGGGGGAGAATTCAATCAGCCCCAGCATTTT. Protein: CASSPLGGEFNQPQHF.

Turning to this clonotype: A read error may produce the germline difference seen at one junction end. V and J are TRBV5-1 and TRBJ2-1; tentative D call: TRBD1 (6 bases). This CDR3 has 13 residues. Germline CDR1 is SGHRS and CDR2 is YFSETQ. This CDR3 reads CAGSLLGADEQFF. Here the CDR3 DNA reads TGCGCCGGCAGCTTGTTGGGGGCAGACGAGCAGTTCTTC.

This clonotype was seen ten or more times. J is TRBJ1-1 and V is TRBV6-6; no clear D. The CDR3 spans 20 residues. Germline CDR1 reads MNHNY; CDR2 reads SVGAGI (reference sequence). The germline V and J ends were trimmed by 2 bases and 2 bases, with 27 bases remaining between them. In DNA form, the CDR3 reads TGTGCCAGCAGTTACAGGCCTCCCTCCCCGGAATGGACCTTTAACACTGAAGCTTTCTTT. It codes for CASSYRPPSPEWTFNTEAFF.

This clonotype was seen more than once but under ten times. The chain joins TRBV11-1 to TRBJ2-7, with D maybe TRBD2 (6 bases). This CDR3 has 14 amino acids. Germline-derived CDR1 and CDR2 are SGHAT and FQDESV (reference sequence). Trimming stripped 3 bases from V and 2 bases from J, with 11 bases between. The CDR3 nucleotides read TGTGCCAGCAGCTTTGTCGGGGGAACCTACGAGCAGTACTTC. The encoded protein is CASSFVGGTYEQYF.

This clonotype occurred many times. The genes are TRBV9 and TRBJ1-6; D is unresolved. The CDR3 consists of 15 residues. In germline, CDR1 is SGDLS, CDR2 YYNGEE. V dropped 4 bases and J dropped 7 bases, with 15 bases sitting between them. The CDR3 reads CASSPRTRENSPLHF. The CDR3 DNA reads TGTGCCAGCAGCCCCCGGACGAGGGAGAATTCACCCCTCCACTTT.

This clonotype showed up many times. This sequence joins TRBV28 and TRBJ1-1; 7 nucleotides align to TRBD1. The J segment lost 8 bases and the V segment lost 4 bases, leaving 7 bases of the junction unmatched. This CDR3 contains 13 residues. The germline gives CDR1 MDHEN, CDR2 SYDVKM. This CDR3 is CASSWSLTGEAFF. The CDR3 bases are TGTGCCAGCAGTTGGAGCCTGACAGGGGAAGCTTTCTTT.